This T cell receptor beta chain was identified during a study of blood T cells in healthy people across ages. The germline CDR1 and CDR2 sequences are SGHTA and FQGNSA. The CDR3 is made up of 13 amino acids. V was cut by 1 base and J by 3 bases, with 4 bases left in between. With a J-beta primer mix and a sample-barcoded 5' primer, a second PCR ran about 6 to 11 cycles. TCRdb re-called the 5' RACE reads with MiXCR, one entry per CDR3 protein. The sample consists of 600,000 to 1,000,000 distinct CDR3 sequences, around a quarter of them appearing once. A few counts support this clonotype. Donor samples were obtained from healthy Caucasian individuals from Russia, aged 6 to 90. Separately, the same data were catalogued under a study of T cells of mothers and their children. That source reports: M1S, a second-PCR primer, added sample barcodes and 2-4 random nucleotides. The yield was over 8 million TCR beta CDR3 reads from each mother and a few million from each child. Whether pairs are related or unrelated, thymic selection shapes their TCR recombination output in much the same way.

Sequencing was carried out using blood. This rearrangement joins TRBV7-2 to TRBJ2-1; D gene uncertain. This clonotype originated in a boy aged 10-17 years in good health. The CDR3 DNA reads TGTGCCAGCAGCTTAGAGAACTACAATGAGCAGTTCTTC. This encodes CASSLENYNEQFF.